This T cell receptor beta chain was sequenced during a study of blood T cell repertoires in COVID-19. Profiled with immunoSEQ multiplex PCR; TCRdb holds only in-frame clones, not every one. The sample yields approximately 80,000 clones, about 85% seen once. The germline V gene encodes CDR1 MRHNA and CDR2 SNTAGT. The CDR3 spans 15 residues. V lost 6 bases and J lost 3, with 16 bases in between. This TCR came from a human donor in a cohort sampled during active COVID-19. V is TRBV6-4 and J is TRBJ2-3; TRBD2 might be the D (6 bases). The specimen was peripheral blood. The CDR3 loop reads CASSHGAGTTDTQYF. DNA for the CDR3: TGTGCCAGCAGCCACGGGGCGGGAACGACAGATACGCAGTATTTT.